A single sample gave rise to the 12 T cell receptor beta chains below, sequenced in a study of vaccination and CD4 T cells after COVID-19. Their cognate antigens are unknown. An Oncomine TCR Beta short-read assay was used to sequence the DNA from cultured CD4+ T cells. TCRdb ran MiXCR on the PCR reads and lists one entry per CDR3 protein. The sample records under 9,500 distinct CDR3 sequences, 45% to 60% being singletons. The treatment here: roughly 10-day PBMC culture with coronavirus spike peptide pools or control peptides (ViraFEST assay). The sequenced sample consisted of CD4+ T cells from blood, cultured in vitro. The receptors stem from a human donor who had recovered from COVID-19.

The J gene is TRBJ2-3, the V gene TRBV24-1; no clear D gene. The germline V gene has CDR1 KGHDR and CDR2 SFDVKD. V dropped 7 bases and J dropped 0 bases, with 10 bases sitting between them. The CDR3 runs to 14 residues. The CDR3: CATSPSLSTDTQYF. In nucleotides, the CDR3 is TGTGCCACCAGCCCCTCTCTCAGCACAGATACGCAGTATTTT.

This chain uses TRBV5-4 with TRBJ2-3; TRBD1 might be the D (6 bases). CDR3 length: 15 amino acids. In germline, CDR1 is SGHNT, CDR2 YYREEE (reference sequence). V was pared by 4 bases and J by 2 bases, with 14 bases between. The CDR3 DNA reads TGTGCCAGCAGCGGGGGCCCACATCCCACAGATACGCAGTATTTT. Its translation: CASSGGPHPTDTQYF.

This chain joins TRBV19 and TRBJ2-3, with D hard to call. The V gene's germline CDR1 is LNHDA and CDR2 SQIVND (reference sequence). V dropped 3 bases and J dropped 0 bases, with 10 bases sitting between them. CDR3 length equals 15 residues. The CDR3 DNA reads as TGTGCCAGTAGTATTAAGGGAATTAGCACAGATACGCAGTATTTT. Its protein is CASSIKGISTDTQYF.

The chain uses TRBV5-6 and TRBJ2-3, with 8 bases lining up with TRBD2. The CDR3 has 17 residues. Germline-derived CDR1 and CDR2 are SGHDT and YYEEEE. V shed 3 bases, J shed 4 bases, and the junction held 13 bases outside the gene matches. DNA of the CDR3: TGTGCCAGCAGCTGGGCCCTTCGGGGGGGCCGGGCAGATACGCAGTATTTT. Amino acids: CASSWALRGGRADTQYF.

This clonotype is large (0.1 to 1%). The chain joins TRBV18 to TRBJ1-5; D is ambiguous. Germline V gives CDR1 KGHSH, CDR2 LQKENI. The CDR3 covers 14 residues. V gave up 2 bases and J gave up 8 bases, with 13 bases separating them. The CDR3 protein is CASSPTTAVEPQHF. CDR3 nucleotides: TGTGCCAGCTCACCAACCACAGCTGTGGAGCCCCAGCATTTT.

The rearrangement joins TRBV20-1 to TRBJ2-7; TRBD1 is a possible D gene (6 bases). CDR3 length: 13 residues. Trimming removed 5 bases from V and 2 bases from J, with 13 bases in between. The germline V gene has CDR1 DFQATT and CDR2 SNEGSKA (reference sequence). DNA of the CDR3: TGCAGTGCTCCGCACAGGGAACCCTACGAGCAGTACTTC. Protein: CSAPHREPYEQYF.

This clonotype appeared a few times. V is TRBV6-1 and J is TRBJ1-1; the D is unclear. Germline V gives CDR1 MNHNS, CDR2 SASEGT. CDR3 length: 11 residues. The V and J ends lost 4 bases and 8 bases respectively, with 8 bases between them. In DNA form, the CDR3 reads TGTGCCAGCAGTGTCCGGGCGGAAGCTTTCTTT. It yields the protein CASSVRAEAFF.

This clonotype was counted between two and nine times. The chain couples TRBV27 to TRBJ2-2, with 8 positions matching TRBD2. The V segment lost 1 base and the J segment 4 bases; nucleotides outside the gene matches: 2. The germline CDR1 and CDR2 sequences are MNHEY and SMNVEV (reference sequence). The CDR3 runs 15 residues. CDR3 DNA sequence: TGTGCCAGCAGTTTATGGCGGGGGGCCACCGGGGAGCTGTTTTTT. Translation gives CASSLWRGATGELFF.

V and J are TRBV6-5 and TRBJ2-7, with D hard to call. V was pared by 2 bases and J by 0 bases, with 11 bases between. The CDR3 runs to 15 residues. CDR1 MNHEY and CDR2 SVGAGI come from the germline V gene. As DNA, the CDR3 is TGTGCCAGCAGTTACAGGCAATTGAGCTCCTACGAGCAGTACTTC. The encoded protein is CASSYRQLSSYEQYF.

The chain couples TRBV27 to TRBJ1-6; D not resolved. Between the trimmed V and J ends, which lost 8 bases and 10 bases, there was a span of 12 bases. The CDR3 runs 12 residues. Germline CDR1 MNHEY, CDR2 SMNVEV (reference sequence). CDR3 amino acids: CASCGGLSPLHF. DNA for the CDR3: TGTGCCAGCTGTGGAGGGTTGTCACCCCTCCACTTT.

This clonotype came up once. This sequence joins TRBV9 and TRBJ2-2; D is possibly TRBD1 (6 bases). V gave up 4 bases and J gave up 0 bases, with 13 bases separating them. Germline CDR1 reads SGDLS; CDR2 reads YYNGEE. The length of the CDR3 is 16 residues. CDR3: CASSPRQAANTGELFF. Written as DNA, the CDR3 is TGTGCCAGCAGCCCAAGACAGGCCGCGAACACCGGGGAGCTGTTTTTT.

The rearrangement uses TRBV20-1 and TRBJ2-5; D possibly uses TRBD1 or TRBD2 (6 bases each). The germline gives CDR1 DFQATT, CDR2 SNEGSKA (reference sequence). This CDR3 region has 12 residues. V lost 4 bases, J lost 5 bases, and 11 bases lay in between. The CDR3 DNA follows: TGCAGTGCTAAGGGGGGCGGGGAGACCCAGTACTTC. Protein product: CSAKGGGETQYF.